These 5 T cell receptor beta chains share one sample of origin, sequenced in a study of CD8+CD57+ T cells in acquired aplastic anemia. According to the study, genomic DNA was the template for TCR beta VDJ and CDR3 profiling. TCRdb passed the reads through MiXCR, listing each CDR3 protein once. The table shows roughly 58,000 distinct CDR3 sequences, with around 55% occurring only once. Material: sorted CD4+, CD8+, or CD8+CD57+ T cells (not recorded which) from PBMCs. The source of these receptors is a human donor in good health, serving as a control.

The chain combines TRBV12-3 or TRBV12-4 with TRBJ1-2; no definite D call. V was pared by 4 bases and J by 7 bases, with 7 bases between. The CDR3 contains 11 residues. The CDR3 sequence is CASSSRLGYTF. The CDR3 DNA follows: TGTGCCAGCAGTTCCAGGCTTGGCTACACCTTC.

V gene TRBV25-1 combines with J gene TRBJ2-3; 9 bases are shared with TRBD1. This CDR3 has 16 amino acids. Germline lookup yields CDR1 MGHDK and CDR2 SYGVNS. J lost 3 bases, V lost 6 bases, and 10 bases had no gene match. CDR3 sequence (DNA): TGTGCCAGCAGCCCCCGAGGGGACAGGGTTACAGATACGCAGTATTTT. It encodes CASSPRGDRVTDTQYF.

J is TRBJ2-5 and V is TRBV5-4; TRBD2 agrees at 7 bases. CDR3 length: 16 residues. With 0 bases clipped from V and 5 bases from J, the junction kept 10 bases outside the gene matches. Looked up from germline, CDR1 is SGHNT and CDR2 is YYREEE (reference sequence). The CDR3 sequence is CASSLVSEARGETQYF. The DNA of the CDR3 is TGTGCCAGCAGCTTGGTATCAGAGGCGCGGGGGGAGACCCAGTACTTC.

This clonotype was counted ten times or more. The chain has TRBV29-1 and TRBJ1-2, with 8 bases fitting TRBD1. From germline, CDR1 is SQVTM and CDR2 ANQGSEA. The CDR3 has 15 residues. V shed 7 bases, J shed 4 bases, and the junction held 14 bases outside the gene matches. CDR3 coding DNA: TGCAGCGCCGAGAGGTTGGACAGGGAAGGCTATGGCTACACCTTC. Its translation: CSAERLDREGYGYTF.

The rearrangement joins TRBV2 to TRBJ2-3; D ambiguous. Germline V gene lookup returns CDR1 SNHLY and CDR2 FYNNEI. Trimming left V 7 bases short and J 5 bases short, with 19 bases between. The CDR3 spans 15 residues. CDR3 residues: CASTRTVNTEDTQYF. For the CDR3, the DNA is TGTGCCAGCACCCGGACGGTGAACACTGAAGATACGCAGTATTTT.